A selection of T cell receptor beta chains follows, all from one sample in a study of blood T cell repertoires in COVID-19. The table came from immunoSEQ multiplex PCR; TCRdb's copy has only in-frame clones and leaves some out. The sample holds about 120,000 clones, over 75% seen once. Material for sequencing was peripheral blood. Source of these receptors: an elderly woman with acute or convalescent COVID-19. CDR3s include the opening cysteine and the closing phenylalanine or tryptophan. The D gene is left open where the match is weak. Clone size appears in some rows only: once, few, many, or a class for an expanded clone.

d_gene: -; abundance: -; v_gene: TRBV7-2; j_gene: TRBJ1-1; len: 14; CDR3nt: TGTGCCAGCAGCCCCCTCACAGGGAACACTGAAGCTTTCTTT; CDR3aa: CASSPLTGNTEAFF
d_gene: TRBD1; abundance: -; v_gene: TRBV3-1/TRBV3-2; j_gene: TRBJ1-6; len: 16; CDR3nt: TGTGCCAGCAGCCGAGCGACAGGGGAGGGGAATTCACCCCTCCACTTT; CDR3aa: CASSRATGEGNSPLHF
d_gene: TRBD1; abundance: -; v_gene: TRBV6-5; j_gene: TRBJ1-2; len: 12; CDR3nt: TGTGCCAGCAGTTACACAGGGGCTGGCTACACCTTC; CDR3aa: CASSYTGAGYTF
d_gene: -; abundance: -; v_gene: TRBV5-4; j_gene: TRBJ1-3; len: 14; CDR3nt: TGTGCCAGCAGAGCACAGGGCTCTGGAAACACCATATATTTT; CDR3aa: CASRAQGSGNTIYF
d_gene: -; abundance: few; v_gene: TRBV11-2; j_gene: TRBJ1-3; len: 17; CDR3nt: TGTGCCAGCAGCTTAGATTCGAGGACAGCCTCTGGAAACACCATATATTTT; CDR3aa: CASSLDSRTASGNTIYF
d_gene: -; abundance: -; v_gene: TRBV11-2; j_gene: TRBJ1-2; len: 14; CDR3nt: TGTGCCAGCAGCTTAGCCAGCGCTAACTATGGCTACACCTTC; CDR3aa: CASSLASANYGYTF
d_gene: -; abundance: -; v_gene: TRBV5-1; j_gene: TRBJ2-2; len: 15; CDR3nt: TGCGCCAGCAGCTTGGCCCCAGGGTACACCGGGGAGCTGTTTTTT; CDR3aa: CASSLAPGYTGELFF
d_gene: TRBD1; abundance: -; v_gene: TRBV27; j_gene: TRBJ1-4; len: 16; CDR3nt: TGTGCCAGCAGGCCCGACCCCGGGACAGGGAATGAAAAACTGTTTTTT; CDR3aa: CASRPDPGTGNEKLFF
d_gene: -; abundance: -; v_gene: TRBV19; j_gene: TRBJ2-2; len: 14; CDR3nt: TGTGCCAGTAGTATAGTTCTAAGCGGGGGGGAGCTGTTTTTT; CDR3aa: CASSIVLSGGELFF
d_gene: -; abundance: -; v_gene: TRBV3-1/TRBV3-2; j_gene: TRBJ1-1; len: 12; CDR3nt: TGTGCCAGCAGCTTCACCAGGGCTGAAGCTTTCTTT; CDR3aa: CASSFTRAEAFF
d_gene: TRBD1; abundance: -; v_gene: TRBV25-1; j_gene: TRBJ1-2; len: 16; CDR3nt: TGTGCCAGCAGTGAAACGACAGGGGGCGACCACTATGGCTACACCTTC; CDR3aa: CASSETTGGDHYGYTF
d_gene: TRBD1; abundance: -; v_gene: TRBV7-9; j_gene: TRBJ1-2; len: 13; CDR3nt: TGTGCCAGCAGCTCCCGACAGGGTGAAGGCTACACCTTC; CDR3aa: CASSSRQGEGYTF
d_gene: -; abundance: -; v_gene: TRBV3-1/TRBV3-2; j_gene: TRBJ1-3; len: 16; CDR3nt: TGTGCCAGCAGCCGGACTGTCGGGTCTTCTGGAAACACCATATATTTT; CDR3aa: CASSRTVGSSGNTIYF
d_gene: -; abundance: -; v_gene: TRBV19; j_gene: TRBJ1-1; len: 14; CDR3nt: TGTGCCAGTAGTCCCCCACAGGGATACACTGAAGCTTTCTTT; CDR3aa: CASSPPQGYTEAFF
d_gene: -; abundance: -; v_gene: TRBV20-1; j_gene: TRBJ1-2; len: 11; CDR3nt: TGCAGTGCGGGGCAGAACTATGGCTACACCTTC; CDR3aa: CSAGQNYGYTF
d_gene: TRBD1; abundance: -; v_gene: TRBV2; j_gene: TRBJ1-3; len: 14; CDR3nt: TGTGCCAGCAGTCGACAGGGGGCTGGAAACACCATATATTTT; CDR3aa: CASSRQGAGNTIYF
d_gene: -; abundance: -; v_gene: TRBV4-1; j_gene: TRBJ1-2; len: 13; CDR3nt: TGCGCCAGCAGCCTAGGTGGGAGCTATGGCTACACCTTC; CDR3aa: CASSLGGSYGYTF
d_gene: TRBD2; abundance: few; v_gene: TRBV11-2; j_gene: TRBJ2-1; len: 18; CDR3nt: TGTGCCAGCACCGGGACTAGCGGGGGCCCTTTCAACATACATGAGCAGTTCTTC; CDR3aa: CASTGTSGGPFNIHEQFF